This is a list of T cell receptor beta chains from one sample in a study of cytomegalovirus exposure and HLA in healthy donors. Sequencing was performed with immunoSEQ multiplex PCR; in TCRdb, only in-frame clones are kept and a portion is missing. The profile shows roughly 90,000 clones, 65% to 85% of them singletons. Source material: PBMCs. The receptors come from a man aged 18 to 29 in good health and CMV-seronegative. The CDR3 runs from the conserved cysteine through the conserved F or W. The D gene is left open where the match is weak. Expanded clones get a size class; other rows say once, few or many, or leave the size out.

>.|TRBJ1-6|TRBV27|few
CASSLSAVLGDSPLHF
TGTGCCAGCAGTTTATCGGCAGTTCTAGGTGATTCACCCCTCCACTTT
>.|TRBJ1-2|TRBV7-8|.
CASSLSSAGAVGYTF
TGTGCCAGCAGCTTATCTTCGGCAGGGGCCGTAGGCTACACCTTC
>TRBD2|TRBJ2-7|TRBV7-2|.
CASSFVAGYEQYF
TGTGCCAGCAGCTTTGTAGCGGGCTACGAGCAGTACTTC
>TRBD1|TRBJ2-1|TRBV4-3|.
CASSQGTGDYNEQFF
TGCGCCAGCAGCCAAGGAACAGGGGACTACAATGAGCAGTTCTTC
>TRBD2|TRBJ2-7|TRBV7-9|.
CASSREAGVDFYEQYF
TGTGCCAGCAGTCGGGAAGCGGGAGTCGATTTCTACGAGCAGTACTTC
>.|TRBJ2-2|TRBV5-1|.
CASTRGGNTGELFF
TGCGCCAGCACTCGAGGGGGGAACACCGGGGAGCTGTTTTTT
>.|TRBJ1-2|TRBV9|.
CASSVVQGVGYTF
TGTGCCAGCAGCGTAGTACAGGGCGTGGGCTACACCTTC
>.|TRBJ1-1|TRBV2|.
CASSVQGRNTEAFF
TGTGCCAGCAGTGTACAGGGAAGGAACACTGAAGCTTTCTTT
>TRBD1|TRBJ2-3|TRBV6-5|.
CASSSRTGRTDTQYF
TGTGCCAGCAGTTCCCGGACAGGGAGGACAGATACGCAGTATTTT
>.|TRBJ2-1|TRBV6-5|.
CASSYGGRAYNEQFF
TGTGCCAGCAGTTACGGCGGCCGTGCCTACAATGAGCAGTTCTTC
>.|TRBJ1-6|TRBV5-1|.
CASTPTGGANSPLHF
TGCGCCAGCACTCCGACGGGGGGCGCTAATTCACCCCTCCACTTT
>.|TRBJ2-3|TRBV19|.
CATGTPLDTQYF
TGTGCCACCGGGACTCCCTTGGATACGCAGTATTTT